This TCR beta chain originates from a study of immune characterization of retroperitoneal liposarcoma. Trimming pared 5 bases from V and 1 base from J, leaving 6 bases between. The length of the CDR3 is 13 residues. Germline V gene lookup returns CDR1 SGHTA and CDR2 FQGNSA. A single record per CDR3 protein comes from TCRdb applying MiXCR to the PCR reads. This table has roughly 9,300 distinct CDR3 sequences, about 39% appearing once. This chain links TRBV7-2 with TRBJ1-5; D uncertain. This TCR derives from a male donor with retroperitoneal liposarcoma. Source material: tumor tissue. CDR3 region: CASSPESNQPQHF. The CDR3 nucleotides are TGTGCCAGCAGCCCCGAAAGCAATCAGCCCCAGCATTTT.